A single sample is the source of the 12 T cell receptor beta chains below, sequenced in a study of blood T cell repertoires in COVID-19. The method was immunoSEQ multiplex PCR; TCRdb's version includes in-frame clones alone and lacks a portion of them. The profile covers roughly 230,000 clones, with 85% appearing a single time and over 5.5% taken by the ten largest. Sequenced material: peripheral blood. Receptors originate from a woman between 55 and 75 years old with active or convalescent COVID-19.

With respect to this clone: A read error is possible here, since a much larger clone lies one base away. The same CDR3 arises from other DNA sequences in this sample as well. The CDR3 coding sequence is TGTGCCAGCAGCTTAGCGGGAGTCCAAGAGACCCAGTACTTC. It encodes CASSLAGVQETQYF. The chain is built from TRBV5-4 and TRBJ2-5; TRBD2 aligns across 8 bases. V lost 2 bases and J lost 1; bases outside the gene matches: 1. The CDR3 loop spans 14 amino acids. Germline assignment: CDR1 SGHNT and CDR2 YYREEE (reference sequence).

The V and J genes are TRBV2 and TRBJ2-7; TRBD2 aligns across 7 bases. The V gene's germline CDR1 is SNHLY and CDR2 FYNNEI. Germline trimming cut 2 bases from V and 2 bases from J; bases unmatched to any gene: 3. The CDR3 is made up of 14 amino acids. The CDR3 loop reads CASSELAVPYEQYF. The CDR3 nucleotides read TGTGCCAGCAGTGAACTAGCGGTGCCCTACGAGCAGTACTTC.

In its sample, this clone was seen a few times. Germline is not matched at one junction end, which may reflect a read error. This chain links TRBV7-9 with TRBJ1-1; no clear D gene. CDR1 is SEHNR, CDR2 FQNEAQ, per germline (reference sequence). This CDR3 has 13 residues. The CDR3, as DNA: TGTGCCAGCAGCACAACACAAACCGCCAGTCCCCTTTTT. It specifies CASSTTQTASPLF.

This chain links TRBV7-8 with TRBJ2-1, with 15 bases lining up with TRBD2. V was pared by 2 bases and J by 6 bases, with 2 bases of the junction left unmatched. Germline V gene lookup returns CDR1 SGHVS and CDR2 FQNEAQ. CDR3 size: 16 residues. This chain's CDR3 is CASSLTGLAGGNEQFF. The CDR3, as DNA: TGTGCCAGCAGCTTAACGGGACTAGCGGGGGGCAATGAGCAGTTCTTC.

CDR3 in DNA: TGTGCCAGCAGCCCAGACACAGAGACCCAGTACTTC. It yields the protein CASSPDTETQYF. The rearrangement uses TRBV7-3 and TRBJ2-5; unclear D gene. This CDR3 has 12 amino acids. Germline loops: CDR1 SGHTA, CDR2 FQGTGA. V lost 5 bases and J 4 bases, leaving 8 bases between the germline ends.

V and J are TRBV4-2 and TRBJ2-1; 15 nucleotides align to TRBD2. Germline CDR1 LGHNA, CDR2 YNFKEQ. The CDR3 is 21 amino acids. The J segment lost 2 bases and the V segment lost 0 bases, leaving 11 bases of the junction unmatched. The CDR3 DNA reads as TGTGCCAGCAGCCAAGATCAGTGGACTAGCGGGGGGGCCTTCCCCTACAATGAGCAGTTCTTC. Translation: CASSQDQWTSGGAFPYNEQFF.

The chain couples TRBV7-2 to TRBJ1-5, with TRBD1 matching over 9 bases. This CDR3 is built from 16 residues. After removal of 1 base from V and 5 bases from J, the junction contained 6 bases not matched to a gene. Per the germline V gene, CDR1 is SGHTA and CDR2 is FQGNSA. The DNA for the CDR3 is TGTGCCAGCAGCTTAGTTGGACAGGGGAACGATCAGCCCCAGCATTTT. It encodes CASSLVGQGNDQPQHF.

The rearrangement links TRBV28 to TRBJ2-3, with TRBD1 as a possible D gene (6 bases). CDR1 is MDHEN, CDR2 SYDVKM, per germline. Trimming took 7 bases from V and 6 from J, leaving 29 bases between them. The CDR3 totals 18 residues. The CDR3 nucleotides read TGTGCCAGCACATCATATCCAGGGGAGCTAAGTGGTGCTGATACGCAGTATTTT. Translation: CASTSYPGELSGADTQYF.

The rearrangement joins TRBV11-1 to TRBJ1-1; no firm D call. The V end lost 2 bases, the J end lost 0 bases, and 4 bases lay between the germline ends. This CDR3 is 13 amino acids long. The germline CDR1 and CDR2 sequences are SGHAT and FQDESV (reference sequence). CDR3 nucleotides: TGTGCCAGCAGCTTAACGGTGAACACTGAAGCTTTCTTT. It is translated as CASSLTVNTEAFF.

This chain uses TRBV5-4 with TRBJ2-1; D not resolved. CDR3 length: 16 residues. CDR1 is SGHNT, CDR2 YYREEE, per germline (reference sequence). V gave up 0 bases and J gave up 2 bases, with 12 bases separating them. The CDR3 loop is CASSLADSQAYNEQFF. CDR3 nucleotides: TGTGCCAGCAGCTTGGCCGACTCCCAAGCCTACAATGAGCAGTTCTTC. Using reference TRBV5-4 and TRBJ2-1 for the parts outside the CDR3, the full variable domain is ETGVTQSPTHLIKTRGQQVTLRCSSQSGHNTVSWYQQALGQGPQFIFQYYREEENGRGNFPPRFSGLQFPNYSSELNVNALELDDSALYLCASSLADSQAYNEQFFGPGTRLTVL.

V usage is TRBV14 and J usage is TRBJ1-6; 7 bases are a match to TRBD1. This CDR3 region has 14 residues. V lost 4 bases to trimming and J lost 4 bases; unmatched junction nucleotides: 1. Germline V gene data show CDR1 as SGHDN and CDR2 as FVKESK. CDR3 nucleotide sequence: TGTGCCAGCAGCCGGGGACAGTATAATTCACCCCTCCACTTT. It specifies CASSRGQYNSPLHF.

The J gene is TRBJ2-1, the V gene TRBV10-2; TRBD2 matches 9 bases. Germline CDR1 is WSHSY and CDR2 is SAAADI. The CDR3 extends over 14 amino acids. The trim removed 3 bases at V and 9 bases at J, leaving 6 bases unmatched. The CDR3 DNA follows: TGCGCCAGCAGTGAACGGCGGGGGGGCAGTGAGCAGTTCTTC. Translation gives CASSERRGGSEQFF.